These 18 T cell receptor beta chains share one sample of origin, sequenced in a study of regulatory T cells in long-lasting Graves disease. Sequencing libraries for TCR beta were prepared with iRepertoire HTBI primers and Arm-PCR of CDR3 regions. TCRdb processed the multiplex PCR reads anew with MiXCR; each CDR3 protein has one entry. The table includes 350,000 to 500,000 distinct CDR3 sequences, over 15% detected once. Time point given: newly diagnosed GD, antithyroid drugs for less than 3 months. Generation of the TCR library employed RNA extracted from PBMCs. The same sample was also used in a study of T cells in Graves' hyperthyroidism and ophthalmopathy.

This specimen consisted of peripheral blood mononuclear cells (PBMCs), obtained at new diagnosis, from a patient treated with antithyroid drugs. The receptors come from a young woman with Graves disease.

This clonotype was found many times. This sequence joins TRBV27 and TRBJ2-7; D unclear. Germline values: CDR1 MNHEY, CDR2 SMNVEV (reference sequence). V was cut by 6 bases and J by 10 bases, with 22 bases left in between. CDR3 length equals 14 residues. CDR3 DNA sequence: TGTGCCAGCAGCCTAGGTCTCCAAGCAAGGTATCAGTACTTC. It translates to CASSLGLQARYQYF.

This clonotype was counted a few times. The chain carries TRBV27 and TRBJ1-2; tentative D call: TRBD1 (5 bases). Trimming took off 1 base at V and 4 bases at J, with 10 bases between the two ends. The CDR3 runs 14 residues. The germline V gene encodes CDR1 MNHEY and CDR2 SMNVEV (reference sequence). This chain's CDR3 is CASSLFQGAYGYTF. The CDR3 bases are TGTGCCAGCAGTTTATTTCAGGGAGCCTATGGCTACACCTTC.

This CDR3 is CASSRDRGRAGNYGYTF. The CDR3 DNA reads as TGTGCCAGCAGCCGTGACAGGGGAAGGGCTGGCAACTATGGCTACACCTTC. This chain connects TRBV5-4 to TRBJ1-2, with 8 positions matching TRBD1. With 4 bases clipped from V and 2 bases from J, the junction kept 13 bases outside the gene matches. The V gene's germline CDR1 is SGHNT and CDR2 YYREEE (reference sequence). This CDR3 is built from 17 residues.

This clonotype was seen ten or more times. The chain has TRBV20-1 and TRBJ2-7, with no clear D. The germline CDR1 and CDR2 sequences are DFQATT and SNEGSKA (reference sequence). The V and J ends lost 4 bases and 5 bases respectively, with 9 bases between them. CDR3 size: 11 residues. CDR3 sequence (DNA): TGCAGTGCTAACCAGATCCACGAGCAGTACTTC. Protein sequence: CSANQIHEQYF.

This clonotype was recorded a few times. This may arise from a read error, as a much more abundant clone is one base away. The chain carries TRBV29-1 and TRBJ2-3; no clear D. Looked up from germline, CDR1 is SQVTM and CDR2 is ANQGSEA. The CDR3 totals 12 residues. Here the CDR3 reads CSVEDSSALSCF. CDR3 sequence (DNA): TGCAGCGTTGAAGATTCATCCGCGTTATCGTGTTTT.

In this sample, this clonotype turned up a few times. V and J are TRBV29-1 and TRBJ2-2; possible D gene TRBD2, 5 bases. The germline V gene has CDR1 SQVTM and CDR2 ANQGSEA. The CDR3 extends over 12 amino acids. Trimming cost V 8 bases and J 4 bases, with 11 bases left between them. The CDR3 sequence is CSSREPTGELFF. Written as DNA, the CDR3 is TGCAGCTCCCGGGAACCCACCGGGGAGCTGTTTTTT.

This clonotype was found many times. V usage is TRBV6-1 and J usage is TRBJ1-1, with D possibly matching TRBD1 (6 bases). Germline V gene data show CDR1 as MNHNS and CDR2 as SASEGT. This CDR3 is built from 15 residues. Trimming cost V 3 bases and J 1 base, with 12 bases left between them. The CDR3: CASSELGQWNTEAFF. CDR3 DNA sequence: TGTGCCAGCAGTGAGCTAGGACAGTGGAACACTGAAGCTTTCTTT.

This clonotype was found many times. V and J are TRBV12-3 or TRBV12-4 and TRBJ1-5, with unresolved D. V was shortened by 2 bases and J by 1 base, with 9 bases between the two germline ends. This CDR3 contains 15 residues. The CDR3 DNA is TGTGCCAGCAGTTTACAAGGGATGAGCAATCAGCCCCAGCATTTT. Protein: CASSLQGMSNQPQHF.

This clonotype appeared many times. V and J are TRBV28 and TRBJ1-2; TRBD1 matches at 7 bases. Germline lookup yields CDR1 MDHEN and CDR2 SYDVKM. V dropped 4 bases and J dropped 7; count of bases not matched to a gene: 9. The CDR3 spans 14 residues. The CDR3 nucleotides are TGTGCCAGCAGTTCCCCGGGGACAGCACGTGGCTACACCTTC. Translated: CASSSPGTARGYTF.

In its sample, this clonotype was seen many times. The chain is built from TRBV20-1 and TRBJ2-1; the match to TRBD2 covers 7 bases. J was trimmed by 4 bases and V by 5 bases; bases with no gene match: 8. The CDR3 covers 14 residues. In germline, CDR1 is DFQATT, CDR2 SNEGSKA (reference sequence). The CDR3 DNA sequence: TGCAGTGCTGGGAGGGCCTTCTTTTACAATGAGCAGTTCTTC. The encoded protein is CSAGRAFFYNEQFF.

This clonotype has at least ten counts. CDR3 region: CASSLLGTSGKSFEQFF. CDR3 nucleotides: TGTGCCAGCAGCTTATTGGGGACTAGCGGGAAGAGTTTTGAGCAGTTCTTC. V and J are TRBV7-2 and TRBJ2-1, with 13 bases identical to TRBD2. The CDR3 covers 17 residues. Trimming at V came to 2 bases and at J to 9 bases, leaving 10 bases not matched to a gene. Looked up from germline, CDR1 is SGHTA and CDR2 is FQGNSA. Drawing the rest from reference TRBV7-2 and TRBJ2-1, the complete variable domain is GAGVSQSPSNKVTEKGKDVELRCDPISGHTALYWYRQSLGQGLEFLIYFQGNSAPDKSGLPSDRFSAERTGGSVSTLTIQRTQQEDSAVYLCASSLLGTSGKSFEQFFGPGTRLTVL.

This rearrangement joins TRBV19 to TRBJ1-4; TRBD1 matches at 7 bases. V gave up 9 bases and J gave up 6 bases; unmatched junction bases: 22. The CDR3 extends over 18 amino acids. Germline CDR1 reads LNHDA; CDR2 reads SQIVND (reference sequence). The CDR3 DNA reads as TGTGCCAGACCTCGCCGGGACAGATCCCACATGGGTCATGAAAAACTGTTTTTT. This codes for CARPRRDRSHMGHEKLFF. The complete variable domain, with remaining parts taken from reference TRBV19 and TRBJ1-4, reads DGGITQSPKYLFRKEGQNVTLSCEQNLNHDAMYWYRQDPGQGLRLIYYSQIVNDFQKGDIAEGYSVSREKKESFPLTVTSAQKNPTAFYLCARPRRDRSHMGHEKLFFGSGTQLSVL.

The chain uses TRBV5-8 and TRBJ2-2, with TRBD1 matching over 7 bases. This CDR3 spans 14 amino acids. The V segment lost 2 bases and the J segment 4 bases; nucleotides outside the gene matches: 2. The V gene's germline CDR1 is SGHTS and CDR2 YDEGEE. CDR3 amino acids: CASSFGTATGELFF. The CDR3 DNA reads TGTGCCAGCAGCTTCGGGACAGCCACCGGGGAGCTGTTTTTT.

J is TRBJ2-7 and V is TRBV30; perhaps D is TRBD1 or TRBD2 (5 bases each). This CDR3 contains 12 residues. Deletions cut 5 bases from V and 2 bases from J, with 10 bases between. Per germline, CDR1 GTSNPN and CDR2 SVGIG (reference sequence). CDR3 sequence reads: CAWEGQTYEQYF. CDR3 sequence (DNA): TGTGCCTGGGAGGGGCAGACCTACGAGCAGTACTTC.

In its sample, this clonotype was seen many times. The chain is built from TRBV2 and TRBJ1-5, with D perhaps TRBD1 (5 bases). The germline V gene encodes CDR1 SNHLY and CDR2 FYNNEI. Trimming cost V 7 bases and J 2 bases, with 12 bases left between them. The CDR3 is 14 amino acids. This chain's CDR3 is CASNPGKRNQPQHF. CDR3 nucleotides: TGTGCCAGCAATCCAGGGAAACGCAATCAGCCCCAGCATTTT.

The chain uses TRBV20-1 and TRBJ2-7; 7 positions agree with TRBD1. V shed 1 base and J 5 bases; nucleotides not matched to a gene: 5. Germline V gene lookup returns CDR1 DFQATT and CDR2 SNEGSKA (reference sequence). The length of the CDR3 is 13 residues. CDR3 nucleotide sequence: TGCAGTGCTAGAGGACAGGGACGAGACGAGCAGTACTTC. It is translated as CSARGQGRDEQYF.

The table lists this clonotype with many counts. The chain is built from TRBV7-2 and TRBJ2-7; D is uncertain. Germline values: CDR1 SGHTA, CDR2 FQGNSA. The CDR3 covers 14 residues. The V gene lost 1 base and the J gene lost 0 bases, with 7 bases spanning the gap. The chain's CDR3 is CASSLGSYSYEQYF. The CDR3 region has the DNA TGTGCCAGCAGCTTAGGCAGTTACTCCTACGAGCAGTACTTC.

This clonotype was counted only a few times. The V gene is TRBV7-3, the J gene TRBJ2-1; D tentatively fits TRBD1 or TRBD2 (5 bases each). There are 14 residues in the CDR3. The germline V gene has CDR1 SGHTA and CDR2 FQGTGA. V lost 2 bases and J 8 bases, leaving 13 bases between the germline ends. CDR3 amino acids: CASSLGDQGYEQFF. CDR3 sequence (DNA): TGTGCCAGCAGCTTAGGGGACCAGGGATATGAGCAGTTCTTC.